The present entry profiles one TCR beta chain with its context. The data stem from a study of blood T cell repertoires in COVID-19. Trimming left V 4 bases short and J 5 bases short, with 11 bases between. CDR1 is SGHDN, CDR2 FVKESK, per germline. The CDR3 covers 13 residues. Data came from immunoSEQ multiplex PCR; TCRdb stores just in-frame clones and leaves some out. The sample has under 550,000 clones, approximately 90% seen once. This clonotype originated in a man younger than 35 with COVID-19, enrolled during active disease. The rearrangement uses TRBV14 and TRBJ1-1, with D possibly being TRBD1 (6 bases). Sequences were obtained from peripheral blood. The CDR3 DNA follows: TGTGCCAGCAGCCGGGACATGGGGACTGAAGCTTTCTTT. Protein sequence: CASSRDMGTEAFF.